A single sample gave rise to the 15 T cell receptor beta chains below, sequenced in a study of shared clonotypes between healthy human individuals. Measured with immunoSEQ multiplex PCR; TCRdb has only the in-frame clones, and not every one. The sample records a few hundred thousand clones, 96% being singletons. Source material: memory CD8+ T cells sorted from blood. The sample's subset: CD45RO+ cells pooled with CCR7-negative TemRA cells. All receptors derive from a man aged 25 to 45 in good health.

The chain employs TRBV2 and TRBJ2-7, with D possibly called TRBD1 or TRBD2 (6 bases each). Looked up from germline, CDR1 is SNHLY and CDR2 is FYNNEI. The CDR3 consists of 12 residues. V lost 10 bases, J lost 4 bases, and 14 bases lay in between. CDR3 in DNA: TGTGCCATCCAGGGGAGGCTTTACGAGCAGTACTTC. Translation: CAIQGRLYEQYF.

A note on this clone: One junction end does not reproduce the germline sequence, and a read error may be involved. The genes are TRBV27 and TRBJ2-1; D is perhaps TRBD2 (6 bases). CDR3 length: 14 amino acids. The germline V gene has CDR1 MNHEY and CDR2 SMNVEV (reference sequence). CDR3 sequence reads: CASPRGLSYDEQFF. Written as DNA, the CDR3 is TGTGCCAGCCCGCGGGGACTGAGCTACGATGAGCAGTTCTTC.

The chain couples TRBV28 to TRBJ1-3; D is unresolved. CDR1 MDHEN and CDR2 SYDVKM come from the germline V gene. V lost 0 bases to trimming and J lost 4 bases, with 1 base between them. The CDR3 is made up of 12 amino acids. The CDR3 sequence: CASSLWGNTIYF. DNA for the CDR3: TGTGCCAGCAGTTTATGGGGAAACACCATATATTTT.

J is TRBJ2-5 and V is TRBV19; 11 bases fit TRBD1. CDR3 length equals 14 residues. The V gene end was trimmed by 7 bases and the J gene end by 5 bases; junction bases not matched to a gene: 6. Germline lookup yields CDR1 LNHDA and CDR2 SQIVND (reference sequence). CDR3 in DNA: TGTGCCAGTACTCGGGACAGGGGGAGGGAGACCCAGTACTTC. Its protein is CASTRDRGRETQYF.

The CDR3 DNA sequence: TGTGCCAGCAGCACAACGACAGGCGGGGAGCTGTTTTTT. This sequence encodes CASSTTTGGELFF. The chain links TRBV7-8 to TRBJ2-2; D is possibly TRBD1 (6 bases). V lost 5 bases, J lost 7 bases, and 11 bases lay in between. CDR3 size: 13 residues. The germline V gene has CDR1 SGHVS and CDR2 FQNEAQ.

J is TRBJ2-3 and V is TRBV7-9, with unresolved D. Germline loops: CDR1 SEHNR, CDR2 FQNEAQ (reference sequence). V was shortened by 4 bases and J by 1 base, with 6 bases between the two germline ends. The CDR3 covers 13 residues. CDR3 loop: CASSSLGTDTQYF. The CDR3 nucleotides are TGTGCCAGCAGCTCACTCGGCACAGATACGCAGTATTTT.

The V and J genes are TRBV28 and TRBJ1-5, with 7 positions matching TRBD1. In germline, CDR1 is MDHEN, CDR2 SYDVKM. J lost 4 bases, V lost 5 bases, and 2 bases had no gene match. This CDR3 has 13 amino acids. This CDR3 is CASSVGQNQPQHF. The CDR3 DNA is TGTGCCAGCAGTGTGGGACAGAATCAGCCCCAGCATTTT.

V usage is TRBV30 and J usage is TRBJ2-1, with D hard to call. CDR1 and CDR2 from the germline V gene are GTSNPN and SVGIG (reference sequence). The CDR3 runs 16 residues. The ends were cut back, 2 bases at V and 5 bases at J, with 19 bases in the middle. The CDR3 sequence is CAWSTPLRQSNNEQFF. CDR3 bases: TGTGCCTGGAGTACCCCTCTCCGCCAAAGCAACAATGAGCAGTTCTTC.

The chain recombines TRBV18 with TRBJ1-4; TRBD1 aligns across 7 bases. V shed 6 bases and J 6 bases; nucleotides not matched to a gene: 4. Germline values: CDR1 KGHSH, CDR2 LQKENI. The CDR3 loop spans 13 amino acids. CDR3 in DNA: TGTGCCAGCTCGGGACAGACCTATGAAAAACTGTTTTTT. Translation gives CASSGQTYEKLFF. The full variable domain, its missing parts supplied by reference TRBV18 and TRBJ1-4, is NAGVMQNPRHLVRRRGQEARLRCSPMKGHSHVYWYRQLPEEGLKFMVYLQKENIIDESGMPKERFSAEFPKEGPSILRIQQVVRGDSAAYFCASSGQTYEKLFFGSGTQLSVL.

The chain employs TRBV28 and TRBJ1-1; 7 bases are a match to TRBD1. V was pared by 3 bases and J by 1 base, with 8 bases of the junction left unmatched. Looked up from germline, CDR1 is MDHEN and CDR2 is SYDVKM. This CDR3 is 16 amino acids long. CDR3 residues: CASSLEGARGNTEAFF. CDR3 nucleotide sequence: TGTGCCAGCAGTTTGGAGGGGGCAAGGGGGAACACTGAAGCTTTCTTT.

This sequence joins TRBV7-2 and TRBJ2-7; the match to TRBD2 covers 12 bases. The CDR3 spans 16 residues. The junction had 4 bases not matched to a gene; V was cut back by 1 base and J by 3 bases. Looked up from germline, CDR1 is SGHTA and CDR2 is FQGNSA. The CDR3 sequence: CASSLVLAGGVYEQYF. The CDR3 DNA reads TGTGCCAGCAGCTTAGTCCTAGCGGGAGGGGTCTACGAGCAGTACTTC.

This sequence joins TRBV6-5 and TRBJ2-7; maybe TRBD2 (7 bases). V lost 0 bases and J 2 bases, leaving 14 bases between the germline ends. Germline V CDR1 and CDR2: MNHEY, SVGAGI. The length of the CDR3 is 16 residues. DNA for the CDR3: TGTGCCAGCAGTTACTCGGGCGACGGGGGGCCCTACGAGCAGTACTTC. Translation: CASSYSGDGGPYEQYF.

The CDR3 sequence is CASSFTDNTGELFF. The CDR3 coding sequence is TGCGCCAGCAGCTTTACTGACAACACCGGGGAGCTGTTTTTT. The gene calls are TRBV5-1 and TRBJ2-2; D ambiguous. V was clipped by 2 bases and J by 2 bases, with 7 bases between them. The CDR3 sequence is 14 residues long. Germline CDR1 and CDR2: SGHRS and YFSETQ.

The gene calls are TRBV4-1 and TRBJ2-1; no clear D. This CDR3 region has 14 residues. The germline gives CDR1 MGHRA, CDR2 YSYEKL. The germline V and J ends were trimmed by 4 bases and 8 bases, with 15 bases remaining between them. CDR3 coding DNA: TGCGCCAGCAGCCCCTGGACCTCTAGGTATGAGCAGTTCTTC. This codes for CASSPWTSRYEQFF.

The CDR3, as DNA: TGTGCCAGCAGCTGGGACACCTACGAGCAGTACTTC. Its protein is CASSWDTYEQYF. The chain has TRBV7-3 and TRBJ2-7; TRBD1 is a possible D gene (6 bases). Germline assignment: CDR1 SGHTA and CDR2 FQGTGA. V lost 4 bases to trimming and J lost 2 bases, with 6 bases between them. CDR3 length equals 12 residues.